This TCR beta chain was recovered during a study of OX40 agonist ivuxolimab in advanced cancers. Study background: Every 2 weeks, patients got intravenous ivuxolimab at one of six dose levels (0.01-10 mg/kg).

Enrollment shut out patients with autoimmune disease history or systemic immunosuppression. Findings of the study overall: Expanded clones belonging to CD8+ T cells outnumbered, on average, those of CD4+.

This CDR3 region has 12 residues. Germline CDR1 and CDR2: MDHEN and SYDVKM. V was clipped by 7 bases and J by 2 bases, with 8 bases between them. Of note for this clone: The antigen remains unidentified.

Measured with immunoSEQ multiplex PCR; TCRdb has only the in-frame clones, and not every one. There are around 76,000 clones in the sample; about 85% occur only once, and less than 6.5% lies in the top ten. The chain couples TRBV28 to TRBJ2-5; possible D gene TRBD1, 5 bases. The sample was CD4+ or CD8+ T cells sorted from blood, taken in a trial of the OX40 agonist ivuxolimab. The clonotype comes from an adult with an advanced solid tumor such as melanoma, head and neck, liver or kidney cancer. CDR3 nucleotide sequence: TGTGCCAGCACGACAGCACAAGAGACCCAGTACTTC. Encoded protein: CASTTAQETQYF.